The 15 T cell receptor beta chains given below trace back to one sample, sequenced in a study of blood T cell repertoires in COVID-19. Method: immunoSEQ multiplex PCR; TCRdb's copy keeps in-frame clones and lacks some. The table lists 320,000 or so clones, roughly 84% of them singletons. The sample comprised PBMCs or T cells enriched from blood (not recorded which). These receptor sequences come from a woman aged 30 to 39 who had recovered from COVID-19.

The rearrangement links TRBV19 to TRBJ1-5, with D unclear. This CDR3 has 16 residues. CDR1 and CDR2 (germline): LNHDA, SQIVND (reference sequence). Trimming cost V 1 base and J 0 bases, with 10 bases left between them. The CDR3 DNA reads as TGTGCCAGTAGTATAGGTGGAGGGCATAGCAATCAGCCCCAGCATTTT. This gives the protein CASSIGGGHSNQPQHF.

The rearrangement uses TRBV19 and TRBJ2-5, with 11 bases fitting TRBD2. The germline CDR1 and CDR2 sequences are LNHDA and SQIVND (reference sequence). This CDR3 has 14 amino acids. V was clipped by 7 bases and J by 3 bases; unmatched bases: 4. In DNA form, the CDR3 reads TGTGCCAGTAATAGCGGGGGGGCAGAAGAGACCCAGTACTTC. Translation: CASNSGGAEETQYF.

The rearrangement links TRBV9 to TRBJ1-2; D is possibly TRBD1 (5 bases). V was shortened by 0 bases and J by 4 bases, with 13 bases between the two germline ends. CDR3 size: 15 residues. CDR1 is SGDLS, CDR2 YYNGEE, per germline. CDR3 loop: CASSVATYDSYGYTF. The CDR3 DNA is TGTGCCAGCAGCGTAGCTACGTACGACAGCTATGGCTACACCTTC.

This clone appeared once. The V and J genes are TRBV7-8 and TRBJ1-5; D remains unclear. Germline V lookup: CDR1 SGHVS, CDR2 FQNEAQ. V was cut by 5 bases and J by 5 bases, with 16 bases left in between. The CDR3 consists of 15 residues. CDR3 nucleotide sequence: TGTGCCAGCAGCCCCCTTTCGACAACACATCAGCCCCAGCATTTT. As protein: CASSPLSTTHQPQHF.

The chain couples TRBV6-5 to TRBJ1-3; D unresolved. Per germline, CDR1 MNHEY and CDR2 SVGAGI. V lost 6 bases to trimming and J lost 5 bases, with 11 bases between them. This CDR3 spans 13 amino acids. The CDR3 reads CASSAGGRNTIYF. The CDR3 nucleotides are TGTGCCAGCAGCGCTGGAGGGAGAAACACCATATATTTT.

J is TRBJ1-2 and V is TRBV19, with 10 bases identical to TRBD1. Germline V CDR1 and CDR2: LNHDA, SQIVND (reference sequence). The CDR3 consists of 18 residues. V was pared by 3 bases and J by 2 bases, with 12 bases of the junction left unmatched. CDR3 sequence reads: CASSMAGQGRHFNYGYTF. The CDR3 DNA sequence: TGTGCCAGTAGTATGGCGGGACAGGGGCGCCATTTCAACTATGGCTACACCTTC.

The chain combines TRBV7-2 with TRBJ2-7, with D maybe TRBD1 (5 bases). The V end lost 1 base, the J end lost 2 bases, and 9 bases lay between the germline ends. Germline CDR1 reads SGHTA; CDR2 reads FQGNSA. This CDR3 region has 14 residues. The CDR3 protein is CASSLEGRAYEQYF. The DNA for the CDR3 is TGTGCCAGCAGCTTAGAGGGCAGGGCCTACGAGCAGTACTTC.

The DNA for the CDR3 is TGTGCCAGCAGTCGATGGTCTCGGGGAGGGAACACTGAAGCTTTCTTT. Amino acids: CASSRWSRGGNTEAFF. The chain uses TRBV6-6 and TRBJ1-1; D uncertain. The germline V gene has CDR1 MNHNY and CDR2 SVGAGI (reference sequence). The CDR3 totals 16 residues. The V end lost 5 bases, the J end lost 1 base, and 17 bases lay between the germline ends.

This chain joins TRBV30 and TRBJ1-6; 9 nucleotides agree with TRBD1. This CDR3 spans 17 amino acids. V shed 5 bases, J shed 6 bases, and the junction held 14 bases outside the gene matches. Germline V lookup: CDR1 GTSNPN, CDR2 SVGIG (reference sequence). Here the CDR3 reads CAWVRDRVRAANSPLHF. The CDR3 coding sequence is TGTGCCTGGGTCCGGGACAGGGTCCGCGCAGCTAATTCACCCCTCCACTTT.

This rearrangement joins TRBV24-1 to TRBJ2-5; TRBD2 aligns across 10 bases. The germline gives CDR1 KGHDR, CDR2 SFDVKD. The junction had 19 bases not matched to a gene; V was cut back by 0 bases and J by 1 base. The CDR3 covers 22 residues. CDR3 DNA sequence: TGTGCCACCAGTGATTTGGGCCCGCGGCTAGCGGGAGCAGACGCCTTCCAAGAGACCCAGTACTTC. Its translation is CATSDLGPRLAGADAFQETQYF.

The chain joins TRBV4-1 to TRBJ2-2; a possible D gene is TRBD1 (6 bases). Germline CDR1 is MGHRA and CDR2 is YSYEKL. This CDR3 comprises 16 residues. V was trimmed by 1 base and J by 2 bases, leaving 11 bases between them. The CDR3 is CASSQVRTVNTGELFF. The CDR3 DNA is TGCGCCAGCAGCCAAGTTAGGACAGTCAACACCGGGGAGCTGTTTTTT.

The chain recombines TRBV6-5 with TRBJ2-7; 9 nucleotides line up with TRBD1. After removal of 6 bases from V and 7 bases from J, the junction contained 7 bases not matched to a gene. CDR1 and CDR2 from the germline V gene are MNHEY and SVGAGI. The CDR3 spans 13 residues. CDR3 in amino acids: CASRGTGIREQYF. The CDR3 region has the DNA TGTGCCAGCAGAGGGACAGGGATTAGGGAGCAGTACTTC.

This rearrangement joins TRBV28 to TRBJ2-3, with D maybe TRBD1 (5 bases). CDR1 and CDR2 from the germline V gene are MDHEN and SYDVKM. V lost 1 base and J 2 bases, leaving 13 bases between the germline ends. The CDR3 has 16 amino acids. CDR3 sequence (DNA): TGTGCCAGCAGTTTATACCAGGGCGCGCTCACAGATACGCAGTATTTT. It codes for CASSLYQGALTDTQYF.

V and J are TRBV3-1 (or the pseudogene TRBV3-2) and TRBJ2-5; D gene ambiguous. Trimming removed 4 bases from V and 5 bases from J, with 8 bases in between. The CDR3 is 12 amino acids. CDR1 is LGHDT and CDR2 is YNNKEL in the germline V gene (reference sequence). CDR3 residues: CASSPERETQYF. The CDR3 bases are TGTGCCAGCAGCCCTGAACGGGAGACCCAGTACTTC.

The V and J genes are TRBV7-9 and TRBJ2-7, with 9 bases that match TRBD1. The CDR3 is 18 amino acids. Unmatched junction bases numbered 11, after V lost 2 bases and J lost 0 bases. The V gene's germline CDR1 is SEHNR and CDR2 FQNEAQ (reference sequence). CDR3 residues: CASSLPALGQGHSYEQYF. The CDR3 DNA follows: TGTGCCAGCAGCTTACCCGCCCTTGGACAGGGGCACTCCTACGAGCAGTACTTC.